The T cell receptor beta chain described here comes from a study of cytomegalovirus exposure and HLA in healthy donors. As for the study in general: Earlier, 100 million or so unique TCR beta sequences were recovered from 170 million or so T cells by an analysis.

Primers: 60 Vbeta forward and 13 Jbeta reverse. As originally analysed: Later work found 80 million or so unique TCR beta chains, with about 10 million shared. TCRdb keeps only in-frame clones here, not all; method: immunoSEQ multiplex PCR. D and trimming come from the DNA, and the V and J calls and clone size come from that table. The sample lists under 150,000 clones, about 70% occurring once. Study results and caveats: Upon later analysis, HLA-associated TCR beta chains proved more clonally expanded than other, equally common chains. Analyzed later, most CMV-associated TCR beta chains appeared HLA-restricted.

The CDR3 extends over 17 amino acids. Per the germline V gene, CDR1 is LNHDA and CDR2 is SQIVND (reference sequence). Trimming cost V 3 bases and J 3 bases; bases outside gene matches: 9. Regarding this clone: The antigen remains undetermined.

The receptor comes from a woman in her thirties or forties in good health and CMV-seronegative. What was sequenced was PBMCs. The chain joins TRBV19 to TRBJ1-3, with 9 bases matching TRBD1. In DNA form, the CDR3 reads TGTGCCAGTAGTATTCGTAGGACAGGGGAAAGTGGAAACACCATATATTTT. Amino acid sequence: CASSIRRTGESGNTIYF.